This note documents a single TCR beta chain sequence. These data originate in a study of PD-L1 blockade in urothelial cancer. Stated time point: peripheral blood 6 weeks after treatment start. V lost 7 bases to trimming and J lost 6 bases, with 12 bases between them. The germline V gene has CDR1 SGHRS and CDR2 YFSETQ. The CDR3 spans 12 residues. Profiling relied on immunoSEQ multiplex PCR, and the TCRdb table lists in-frame clones only, not all of them. Of tens of thousands of clones listed, approximately 90% were seen once; the top ten hold about 0.91%. The specimen comprised PBMCs, sampled around atezolizumab (anti-PD-L1) treatment. The rearrangement uses TRBV5-1 and TRBJ2-3, with a possible D match to TRBD2 (6 bases). The origin of this receptor is a woman older than 75 with urothelial cancer. This chain's CDR3 is CASRLDADTQYF. CDR3 coding DNA: TGCGCCAGCCGACTAGATGCGGATACGCAGTATTTT.